Detailed here is one T cell receptor beta chain. Antigen unknown. This sample is part of a study of a mutant IDH1 vaccine in newly diagnosed glioma. Study-wide points: Pseudoprogression looked unconnected to shifts in top peripheral T cell clonotypes.

CDR3 length equals 13 residues. CDR1 is MNHNY and CDR2 is SVGAGI in the germline V gene (reference sequence). V gave up 6 bases and J gave up 2 bases, with 10 bases separating them. Sequenced by immunoSEQ multiplex PCR; TCRdb stores in-frame clones only, minus some. The sample lists about 60,000 clones, approximately 80% occurring once. As to time point: week 23, last vaccination. Mutant IDH1 20-mer peptide, at 300 ug, made up each vaccine dose, with topical imiquimod. Donors' newly diagnosed IDH1-mutant WHO grade 3 or 4 astrocytomas lacked nuclear ATRX. The TCR was taken from a man aged 18 to 29 with glioma. The gene calls are TRBV6-6 and TRBJ2-5, with a tentative D call TRBD1 (6 bases). This specimen was PBMCs, taken from a glioma patient whose treatment included an IDH1 peptide vaccine. CDR3 DNA: TGTGCCAGCAGGCCAGGGGTTCAAGAGACCCAGTACTTC. Its protein product is CASRPGVQETQYF.